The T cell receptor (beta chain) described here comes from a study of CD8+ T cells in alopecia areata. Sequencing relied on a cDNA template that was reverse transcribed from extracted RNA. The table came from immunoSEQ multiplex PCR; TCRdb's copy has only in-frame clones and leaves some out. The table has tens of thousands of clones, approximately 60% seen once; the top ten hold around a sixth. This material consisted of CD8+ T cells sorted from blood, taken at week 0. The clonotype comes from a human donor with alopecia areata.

Written as DNA, the CDR3 is TGCGCCAGCAGCCAAGACGTAGGGGGTCCCGGAACCGGGGAGCTGTTTTTT. Translated, it gives CASSQDVGGPGTGELFF. This sequence joins TRBV4-3 and TRBJ2-2, with D possibly matching TRBD1 (6 bases). Trimming took 0 bases from V and 5 from J, leaving 16 bases between them. The CDR3 is 17 residues long. Germline lookup yields CDR1 LGHNA and CDR2 YSLEER.